The sequence of this T cell receptor (beta chain) was determined in a study of shared clonotypes between healthy human individuals. Study-level points and caveats: Sharing across four donors was seen in 4% to 6.5% of naive CD4 clonotypes. Naive subsets generally had larger estimated richness than memory subsets. Among non-shared clonotypes, generation probabilities were lower than among those shared by all four donors.

The repertoire was sequenced with immunoSEQ multiplex PCR; TCRdb's copy has only in-frame clones and lacks some. The data contain some 1 million clones, 65% to 80% of them singletons. V was cut by 6 bases and J by 0 bases, with 11 bases left in between. The CDR3 loop spans 15 amino acids. Germline loops: CDR1 MNHEY, CDR2 SMNVEV (reference sequence). Remarks on this clone: Its antigen is unknown.

The sequenced sample consisted of memory CD4+ T cells sorted from blood. Subset: CD45RA-negative fraction. This sequence was found in a man aged 18 to 29 in good health. This chain joins TRBV27 and TRBJ2-2; D unclear. Here the CDR3 DNA reads TGTGCCAGCAGGGCGAGGTTTGCGAACACCGGGGAGCTGTTTTTT. The encoded protein is CASRARFANTGELFF.